This record looks at one T cell receptor (beta chain) sequence and its context. The target of this receptor is not known. No qualities accompany the bases; no much larger clone lies one base away. CDR3 length: 14 amino acids, cysteine to phenylalanine. This entry keeps only the CDR3 DNA: 42 bases, framed from base 1. Trimming removed 4 bases from V and 1 base from J, leaving 10 bases between the germline ends. As encoded in the germline V gene, CDR1 is MNHEY while CDR2 is SVGAGI. TCRbeta CDR3 regions were amplified from genomic DNA by means of the immunoSEQ Assay, a bias-controlled multiplex PCR. Per the original workflow: The number of nucleated cells in each sample was estimated by amplification of reference gene primers within the assay. To quantify the absolute abundance of each unique TCRbeta CDR3 rearrangement, sequence reads were collapsed and filtered. For each sample, productive Simpson clonality was calculated by taking the square root of Simpson's diversity index across productive rearrangements. What TCRdb holds here is the immuneACCESS table cut down to in-frame rearrangements. Part of the clones is not present; checked against another copy, under half of the missing clones reflect an unresolved V gene, and the others are unexplained. That table is the source of V, J and clone size, and D and trimming were worked out from the DNA. The sample data list about 120,000 clones, and roughly four fifths of these were observed just once. The leading ten clones occupy around an eighth of the sample.

This specimen comes from a study of blood T cell repertoires in COVID-19 (dated by TCRdb to 2019 to 2021). Study-wide context: Samples from collaborators originated in the United States, Italy and Spain and spanned both the acute and convalescent phases of COVID-19. Where available, HLA class I and class II types were obtained from metadata supplied by the sample provider rather than from assay-based typing. Nearly every sample came with metadata listing a de-identified subject ID, COVID-19 status, age in years and sex. Samples were obtained from the ongoing ImmuneRACE study (first 160 participants) and from about 1,300 subjects provided by 6 global collaborators. The repertoires were released in a freely available public database intended as a resource for research on the immune response to SARS-CoV-2. The prospective study material was composed of cDNA or gDNA derived from T cells, B-cell-depleted T cells, or PBMCs. Deeply sampled blood TCRbeta repertoires from subjects exposed to, actively infected with, or recovered from COVID-19 were included in the dataset.

Whole blood was collected in K2EDTA tubes by collaborating institutions according to the institutions' own protocols. For TCRbeta analysis, collaborators shipped samples in one of three forms: frozen whole blood, isolated PBMCs, or DNA extracted from either of those sample types. Results and caveats for the whole study, not just this receptor: How much clinical and demographic metadata was included differed by source and by participant, and the metadata was provided uncurated.

The specimen was peripheral blood. The receptor's source is a human donor in a cohort sampled during active COVID-19. Recombination joined TRBV6-5 with TRBJ1-1, with no reliable assignment of the D segment. The DNA sequence reads TGTGCCAGCAGTTTTGATTACAGGAACACTGAAGCTTTCTTT. This sequence encodes CASSFDYRNTEAFF.